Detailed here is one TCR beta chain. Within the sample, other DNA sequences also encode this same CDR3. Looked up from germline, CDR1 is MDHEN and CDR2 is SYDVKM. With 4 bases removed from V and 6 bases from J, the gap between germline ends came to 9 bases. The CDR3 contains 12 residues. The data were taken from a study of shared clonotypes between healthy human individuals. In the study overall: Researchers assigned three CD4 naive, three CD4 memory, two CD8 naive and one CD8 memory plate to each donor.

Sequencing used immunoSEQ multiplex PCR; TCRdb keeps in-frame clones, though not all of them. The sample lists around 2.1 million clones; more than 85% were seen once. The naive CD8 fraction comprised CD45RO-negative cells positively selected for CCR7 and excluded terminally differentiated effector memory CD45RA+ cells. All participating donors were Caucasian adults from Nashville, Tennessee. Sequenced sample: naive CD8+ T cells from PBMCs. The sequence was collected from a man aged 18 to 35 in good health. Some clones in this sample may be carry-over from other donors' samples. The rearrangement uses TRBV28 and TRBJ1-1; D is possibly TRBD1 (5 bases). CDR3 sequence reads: CASSWGGAEAFF. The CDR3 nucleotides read TGTGCCAGCAGTTGGGGGGGGGCTGAAGCTTTCTTT.